This TCR beta chain was captured in a study of blood T cell repertoires in COVID-19. Study-wide background: COVID-19 samples from acute and convalescent phases originated in the United States, Italy and Spain. T cells, B-cell-depleted T cells, or PBMCs provided the cDNA or gDNA that served as material.

As regards this clone: The junction shows a germline mismatch at one end, possibly a read error.

Germline V CDR1 and CDR2: SGHRS, YFSETQ. The CDR3 has 17 amino acids. Per the study methods: Estimation of nucleated cell counts was performed using reference gene primer amplification. Here immunoSEQ multiplex PCR was the method, and the copy in TCRdb shows in-frame clones only, minus some. That table is the source of V, J and clone size, and D and trimming were worked out from the DNA. This table has 85,000 to 95,000 clones, about nine tenths appearing once. The sample taken for sequencing was peripheral blood. The sequence derives from a woman older than 75 with acute or convalescent COVID-19. The V gene is TRBV5-1, the J gene TRBJ2-1, with TRBD2 identical over 10 bases. DNA of the CDR3: TGCGCCAGCAGCCTGGTACTAGCGGGGCCCTCCGACAATGAGCAGTTCTTC. It encodes CASSLVLAGPSDNEQFF. Drawing the rest from reference TRBV5-1 and TRBJ2-1, the complete variable domain is KAGVTQTPRYLIKTRGQQVTLSCSPISGHRSVSWYQQTPGQGLQFLFEYFSETQRNKGNFPGRFSGRQFSNSRSEMNVSTLELGDSALYLCASSLVLAGPSDNEQFFGPGTRLTVL.